This T cell receptor (beta chain) was found in a study of T cell changes during pregnancy in multiple sclerosis. Produced via immunoSEQ multiplex PCR; TCRdb's table is partial and in-frame only. The profile shows some 100,000 clones, about 92% of them singletons. This clone is a singleton in its sample. Germline CDR1 and CDR2: SGHNT and YYREEE (reference sequence). The CDR3 is 13 residues long. Trimming removed 4 bases from V and 1 base from J, with 8 bases in between. The gene calls are TRBV5-4 and TRBJ1-1; D not certain. This specimen consisted of peripheral blood, obtained after pregnancy. This sequence originates from a female donor with multiple sclerosis, enrolled in a pregnancy study. This CDR3 reads CASSLKRNTEAFF. CDR3 nucleotide sequence: TGTGCCAGCAGCCTCAAGAGGAACACTGAAGCTTTCTTT.